This TCR beta chain emerged from a study of T cells in Graves' hyperthyroidism and ophthalmopathy. The investigators amplified TCR beta CDR3 regions from RNA transcripts. HTBI primers were employed in a first-round RT-PCR of the TCR CDR3. From the multiplex PCR reads, TCRdb called clonotypes with MiXCR, one entry per CDR3 protein. The data show 250,000 to 300,000 distinct CDR3 sequences, approximately 16% seen once. V lost 4 bases, J lost 7 bases, and 10 bases stayed unmatched. Germline V gene lookup returns CDR1 MDHEN and CDR2 SYDVKM. The CDR3 covers 14 residues. Diagnoses were established using clinical symptoms, serum thyroxine and TRAb, thyroid ultrasound and orbital computed tomography.

This chain links TRBV28 with TRBJ2-7; TRBD2 matches 7 bases. The sequence was obtained from a woman in her forties or fifties with Graves' hyperthyroidism that later progressed to Graves' ophthalmopathy. Sequencing used blood. The CDR3 bases are TGTGCCAGCAGTTCTAGCGGCCGCCTGTGGGAGCAGTACTTC. It is translated as CASSSSGRLWEQYF.